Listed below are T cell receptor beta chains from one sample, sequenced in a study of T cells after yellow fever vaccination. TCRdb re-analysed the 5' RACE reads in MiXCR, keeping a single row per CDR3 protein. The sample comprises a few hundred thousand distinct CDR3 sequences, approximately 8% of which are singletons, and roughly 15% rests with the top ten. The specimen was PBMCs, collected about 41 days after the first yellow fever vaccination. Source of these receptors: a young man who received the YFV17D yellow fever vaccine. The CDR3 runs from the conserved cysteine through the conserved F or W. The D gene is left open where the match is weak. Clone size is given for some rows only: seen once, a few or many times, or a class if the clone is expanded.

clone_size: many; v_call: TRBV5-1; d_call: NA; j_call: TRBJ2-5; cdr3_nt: TGCGCCAGCAGCTCCAGGGGCTGGGAGACCCAGTACTTC; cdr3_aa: CASSSRGWETQYF
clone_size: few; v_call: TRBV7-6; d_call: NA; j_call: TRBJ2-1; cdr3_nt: TGTGCCAGCAGCTTAGCCGCGGGACAGAGTAATGAGCAGTTCTTC; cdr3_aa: CASSLAAGQSNEQFF
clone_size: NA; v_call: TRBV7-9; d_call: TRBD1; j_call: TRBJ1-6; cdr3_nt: TGTGCCAGCAGCTGGACAGGGCCTGGGGATTCACCCCTCCACTTT; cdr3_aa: CASSWTGPGDSPLHF
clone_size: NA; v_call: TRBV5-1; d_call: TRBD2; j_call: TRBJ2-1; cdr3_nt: TGCGCCAGCAGCTTCGGAGGTCTACTAGCGGCGAACAATGAGCAGTTCTTC; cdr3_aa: CASSFGGLLAANNEQFF
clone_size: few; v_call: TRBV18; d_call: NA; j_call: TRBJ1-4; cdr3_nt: TGTGCCAGCTCAATGAATGGACCGAGTTTTAATGAAAAACTGTTTTTT; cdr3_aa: CASSMNGPSFNEKLFF
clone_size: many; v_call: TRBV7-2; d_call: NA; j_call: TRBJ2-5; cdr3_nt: TGTGCCAGCAGCTTGGCGAGTTATTTCGAGACCCAGTACTTC; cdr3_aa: CASSLASYFETQYF
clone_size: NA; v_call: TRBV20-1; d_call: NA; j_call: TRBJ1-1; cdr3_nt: TGCAGTGCTAGCGCCGCGGGGACGAACACTGAAGCTTTCTTT; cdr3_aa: CSASAAGTNTEAFF
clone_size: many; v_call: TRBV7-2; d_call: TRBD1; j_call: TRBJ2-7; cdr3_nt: TGTGCCAGCAGCTTAGGTTACAGGGGCACCTACGAGCAGTACTTC; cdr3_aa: CASSLGYRGTYEQYF
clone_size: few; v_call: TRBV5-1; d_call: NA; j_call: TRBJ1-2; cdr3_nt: TGCGCCAGCAGCCGGTCTTACCCAGATGGCTACACCTTC; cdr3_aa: CASSRSYPDGYTF
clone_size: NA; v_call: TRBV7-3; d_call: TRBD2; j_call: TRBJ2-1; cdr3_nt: TGTGCCAGCAGCCCCCTTAGCGGGGGGACCTACAATGAGCAGTTCTTC; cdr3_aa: CASSPLSGGTYNEQFF
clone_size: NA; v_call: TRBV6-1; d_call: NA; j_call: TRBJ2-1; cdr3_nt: TGTGCCAGCAGACCTCCCCAAGGGTTCTCCTACAATGAGCAGTTCTTC; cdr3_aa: CASRPPQGFSYNEQFF
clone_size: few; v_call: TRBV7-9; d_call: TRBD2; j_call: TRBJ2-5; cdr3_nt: TGTGCCAGCAGCGAAACTAGCGGGGGTGCCAGGACCCAGTACTTC; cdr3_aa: CASSETSGGARTQYF
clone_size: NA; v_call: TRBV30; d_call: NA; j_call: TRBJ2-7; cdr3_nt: TGTGCCTGGGACCGGGACAACTACGAGCAGTACTTC; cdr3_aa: CAWDRDNYEQYF
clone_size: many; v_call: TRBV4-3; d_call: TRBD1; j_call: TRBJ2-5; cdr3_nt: TGCGCCAGCAGCCTGGGGACAGGGGAACAAGAGACCCAGTACTTC; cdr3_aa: CASSLGTGEQETQYF
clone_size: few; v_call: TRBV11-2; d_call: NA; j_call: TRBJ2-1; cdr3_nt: TGTGCCAGCAGAAAACAGGGTGGAGGGTACAATGAGCAGTTCTTC; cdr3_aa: CASRKQGGGYNEQFF
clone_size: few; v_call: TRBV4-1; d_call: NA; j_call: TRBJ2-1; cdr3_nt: TGCGCCAGCAGCCAAAGGGAATCCCGGAATGAGCAGTTCTTC; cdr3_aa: CASSQRESRNEQFF